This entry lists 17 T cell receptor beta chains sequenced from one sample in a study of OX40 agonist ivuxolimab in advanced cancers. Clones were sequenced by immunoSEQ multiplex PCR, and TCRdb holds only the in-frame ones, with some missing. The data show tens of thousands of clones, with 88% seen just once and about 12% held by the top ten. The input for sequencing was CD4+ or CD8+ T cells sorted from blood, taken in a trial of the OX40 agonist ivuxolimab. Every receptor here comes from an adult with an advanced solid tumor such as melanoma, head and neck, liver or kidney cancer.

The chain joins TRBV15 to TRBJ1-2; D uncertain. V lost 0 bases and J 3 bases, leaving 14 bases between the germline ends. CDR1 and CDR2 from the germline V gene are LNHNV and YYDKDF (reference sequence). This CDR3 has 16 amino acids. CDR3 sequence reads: CATSRDGMTRYYGYTF. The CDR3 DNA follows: TGTGCCACCAGCAGAGATGGCATGACCCGATACTATGGCTACACCTTC.

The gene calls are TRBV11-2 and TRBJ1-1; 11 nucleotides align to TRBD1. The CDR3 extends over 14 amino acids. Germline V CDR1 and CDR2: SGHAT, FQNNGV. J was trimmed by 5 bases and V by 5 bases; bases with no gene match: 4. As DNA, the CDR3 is TGTGCCAGCAGCACCGGGACAGGGGGAACTGAAGCTTTCTTT. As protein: CASSTGTGGTEAFF.

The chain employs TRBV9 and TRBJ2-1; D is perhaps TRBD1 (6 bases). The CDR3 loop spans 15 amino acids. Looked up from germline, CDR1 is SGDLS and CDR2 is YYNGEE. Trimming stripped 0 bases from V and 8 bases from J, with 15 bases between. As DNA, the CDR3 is TGTGCCAGCAGCGTAGGGGGGCCCCGGGTGCATGAGCAGTTCTTC. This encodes CASSVGGPRVHEQFF.

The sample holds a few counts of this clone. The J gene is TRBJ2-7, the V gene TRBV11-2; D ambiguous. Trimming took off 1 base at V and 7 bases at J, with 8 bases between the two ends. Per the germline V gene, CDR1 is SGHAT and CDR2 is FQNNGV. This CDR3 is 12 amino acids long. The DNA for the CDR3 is TGTGCCAGCAGCTTAGGTCCCCGGGAGCAGTACTTC. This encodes CASSLGPREQYF.

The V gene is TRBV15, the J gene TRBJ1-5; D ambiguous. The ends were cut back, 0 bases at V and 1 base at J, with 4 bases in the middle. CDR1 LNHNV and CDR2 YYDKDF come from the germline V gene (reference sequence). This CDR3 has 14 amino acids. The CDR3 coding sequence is TGTGCCACCAGCAGAGAAGGAAGCAATCAGCCCCAGCATTTT. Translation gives CATSREGSNQPQHF.

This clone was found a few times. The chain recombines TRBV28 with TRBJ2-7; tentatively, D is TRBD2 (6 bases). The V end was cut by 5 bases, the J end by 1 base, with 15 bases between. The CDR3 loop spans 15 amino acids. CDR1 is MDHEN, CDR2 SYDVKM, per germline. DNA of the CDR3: TGTGCCAGCAGTCGGGGGACGGCGACATCCTACGAGCAGTACTTC. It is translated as CASSRGTATSYEQYF. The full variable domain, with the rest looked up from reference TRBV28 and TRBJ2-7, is DVKVTQSSRYLVKRTGEKVFLECVQDMDHENMFWYRQDPGLGLRLIYFSYDVKMKEKGDIPEGYSVSREKKERFSLILESASTNQTSMYLCASSRGTATSYEQYFGPGTRLTVT.

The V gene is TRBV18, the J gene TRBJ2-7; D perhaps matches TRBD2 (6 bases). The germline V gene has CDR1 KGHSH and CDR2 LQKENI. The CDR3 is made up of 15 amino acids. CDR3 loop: CESRPSGPTGGEQYF. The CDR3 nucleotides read TGTGAATCGCGACCCAGCGGGCCCACAGGAGGGGAGCAGTACTTC. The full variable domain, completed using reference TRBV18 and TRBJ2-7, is NAGVMQNPRHLVRRRGQEARLRCSPMKGHSHVYWYRQLPEEGLKFMVYLQKENIIDESGMPKERFSAEFPKEGPSILRIQQVVRGDSAAYFCESRPSGPTGGEQYFGPGTRLTVT.

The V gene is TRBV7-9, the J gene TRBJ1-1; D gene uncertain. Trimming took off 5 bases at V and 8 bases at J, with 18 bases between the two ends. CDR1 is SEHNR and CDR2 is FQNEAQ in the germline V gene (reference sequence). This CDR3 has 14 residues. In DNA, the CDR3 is TGTGCCAGCAGCGGCGCTGACTTGTGGTGGGAAGCTTTCTTT. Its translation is CASSGADLWWEAFF.

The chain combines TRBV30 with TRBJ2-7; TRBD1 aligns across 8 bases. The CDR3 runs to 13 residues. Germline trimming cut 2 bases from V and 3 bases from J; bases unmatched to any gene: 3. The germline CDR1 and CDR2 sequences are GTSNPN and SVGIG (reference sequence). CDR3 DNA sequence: TGTGCCTGGAGTAATGGACAGGGCTACGAGCAGTACTTC. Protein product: CAWSNGQGYEQYF.

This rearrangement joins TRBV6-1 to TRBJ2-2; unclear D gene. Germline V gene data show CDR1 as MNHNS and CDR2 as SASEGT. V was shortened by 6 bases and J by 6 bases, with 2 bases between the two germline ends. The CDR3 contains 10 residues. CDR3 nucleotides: TGTGCCAGCAGGTCCGGGGAGCTGTTTTTT. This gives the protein CASRSGELFF.

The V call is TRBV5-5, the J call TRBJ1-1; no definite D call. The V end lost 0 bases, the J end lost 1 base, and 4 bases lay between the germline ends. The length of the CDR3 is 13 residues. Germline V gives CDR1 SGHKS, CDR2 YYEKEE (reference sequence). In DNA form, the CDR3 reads TGTGCCAGCAGCTTGGCAGGGAACACTGAAGCTTTCTTT. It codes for CASSLAGNTEAFF.

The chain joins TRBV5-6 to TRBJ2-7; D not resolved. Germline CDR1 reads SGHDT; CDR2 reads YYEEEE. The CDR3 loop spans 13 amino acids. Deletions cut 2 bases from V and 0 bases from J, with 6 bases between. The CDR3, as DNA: TGTGCCAGCAGCTTAACCTTCTCCTACGAGCAGTACTTC. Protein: CASSLTFSYEQYF.

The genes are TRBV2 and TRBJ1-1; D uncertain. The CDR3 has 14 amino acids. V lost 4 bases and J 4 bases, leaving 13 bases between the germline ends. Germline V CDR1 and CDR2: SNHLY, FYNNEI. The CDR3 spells CASSVKGYGTEAFF. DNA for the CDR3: TGTGCCAGCAGTGTGAAGGGCTATGGCACTGAAGCTTTCTTT.

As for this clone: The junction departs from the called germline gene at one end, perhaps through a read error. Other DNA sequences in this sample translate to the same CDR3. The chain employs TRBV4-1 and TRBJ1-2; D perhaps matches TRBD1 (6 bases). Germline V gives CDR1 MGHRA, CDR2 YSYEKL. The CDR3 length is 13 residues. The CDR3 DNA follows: TGCGCCAGCAGTCAAGAAGGACGGACAGTCTCTTGCTTC. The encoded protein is CASSQEGRTVSCF.

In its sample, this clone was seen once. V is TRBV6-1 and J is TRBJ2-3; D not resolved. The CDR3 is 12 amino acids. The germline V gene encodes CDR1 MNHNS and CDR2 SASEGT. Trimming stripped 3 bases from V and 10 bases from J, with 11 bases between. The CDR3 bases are TGTGCCAGCAGTGATTGGGCCAAGGCGCAGTATTTT. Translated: CASSDWAKAQYF.

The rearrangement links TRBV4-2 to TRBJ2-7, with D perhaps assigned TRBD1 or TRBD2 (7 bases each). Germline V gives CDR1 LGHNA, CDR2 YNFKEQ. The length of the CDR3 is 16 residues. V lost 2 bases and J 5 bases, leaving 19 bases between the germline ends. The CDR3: CASSQQGGGLDNEQYF. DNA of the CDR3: TGTGCCAGCAGCCAACAGGGGGGTGGACTAGACAACGAGCAGTACTTC.

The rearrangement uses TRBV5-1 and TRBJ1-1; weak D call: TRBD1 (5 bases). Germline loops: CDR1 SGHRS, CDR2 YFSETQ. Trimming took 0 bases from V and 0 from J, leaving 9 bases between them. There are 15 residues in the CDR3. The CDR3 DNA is TGCGCCAGCAGCTTGGGGACATATATGAACACTGAAGCTTTCTTT. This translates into CASSLGTYMNTEAFF.